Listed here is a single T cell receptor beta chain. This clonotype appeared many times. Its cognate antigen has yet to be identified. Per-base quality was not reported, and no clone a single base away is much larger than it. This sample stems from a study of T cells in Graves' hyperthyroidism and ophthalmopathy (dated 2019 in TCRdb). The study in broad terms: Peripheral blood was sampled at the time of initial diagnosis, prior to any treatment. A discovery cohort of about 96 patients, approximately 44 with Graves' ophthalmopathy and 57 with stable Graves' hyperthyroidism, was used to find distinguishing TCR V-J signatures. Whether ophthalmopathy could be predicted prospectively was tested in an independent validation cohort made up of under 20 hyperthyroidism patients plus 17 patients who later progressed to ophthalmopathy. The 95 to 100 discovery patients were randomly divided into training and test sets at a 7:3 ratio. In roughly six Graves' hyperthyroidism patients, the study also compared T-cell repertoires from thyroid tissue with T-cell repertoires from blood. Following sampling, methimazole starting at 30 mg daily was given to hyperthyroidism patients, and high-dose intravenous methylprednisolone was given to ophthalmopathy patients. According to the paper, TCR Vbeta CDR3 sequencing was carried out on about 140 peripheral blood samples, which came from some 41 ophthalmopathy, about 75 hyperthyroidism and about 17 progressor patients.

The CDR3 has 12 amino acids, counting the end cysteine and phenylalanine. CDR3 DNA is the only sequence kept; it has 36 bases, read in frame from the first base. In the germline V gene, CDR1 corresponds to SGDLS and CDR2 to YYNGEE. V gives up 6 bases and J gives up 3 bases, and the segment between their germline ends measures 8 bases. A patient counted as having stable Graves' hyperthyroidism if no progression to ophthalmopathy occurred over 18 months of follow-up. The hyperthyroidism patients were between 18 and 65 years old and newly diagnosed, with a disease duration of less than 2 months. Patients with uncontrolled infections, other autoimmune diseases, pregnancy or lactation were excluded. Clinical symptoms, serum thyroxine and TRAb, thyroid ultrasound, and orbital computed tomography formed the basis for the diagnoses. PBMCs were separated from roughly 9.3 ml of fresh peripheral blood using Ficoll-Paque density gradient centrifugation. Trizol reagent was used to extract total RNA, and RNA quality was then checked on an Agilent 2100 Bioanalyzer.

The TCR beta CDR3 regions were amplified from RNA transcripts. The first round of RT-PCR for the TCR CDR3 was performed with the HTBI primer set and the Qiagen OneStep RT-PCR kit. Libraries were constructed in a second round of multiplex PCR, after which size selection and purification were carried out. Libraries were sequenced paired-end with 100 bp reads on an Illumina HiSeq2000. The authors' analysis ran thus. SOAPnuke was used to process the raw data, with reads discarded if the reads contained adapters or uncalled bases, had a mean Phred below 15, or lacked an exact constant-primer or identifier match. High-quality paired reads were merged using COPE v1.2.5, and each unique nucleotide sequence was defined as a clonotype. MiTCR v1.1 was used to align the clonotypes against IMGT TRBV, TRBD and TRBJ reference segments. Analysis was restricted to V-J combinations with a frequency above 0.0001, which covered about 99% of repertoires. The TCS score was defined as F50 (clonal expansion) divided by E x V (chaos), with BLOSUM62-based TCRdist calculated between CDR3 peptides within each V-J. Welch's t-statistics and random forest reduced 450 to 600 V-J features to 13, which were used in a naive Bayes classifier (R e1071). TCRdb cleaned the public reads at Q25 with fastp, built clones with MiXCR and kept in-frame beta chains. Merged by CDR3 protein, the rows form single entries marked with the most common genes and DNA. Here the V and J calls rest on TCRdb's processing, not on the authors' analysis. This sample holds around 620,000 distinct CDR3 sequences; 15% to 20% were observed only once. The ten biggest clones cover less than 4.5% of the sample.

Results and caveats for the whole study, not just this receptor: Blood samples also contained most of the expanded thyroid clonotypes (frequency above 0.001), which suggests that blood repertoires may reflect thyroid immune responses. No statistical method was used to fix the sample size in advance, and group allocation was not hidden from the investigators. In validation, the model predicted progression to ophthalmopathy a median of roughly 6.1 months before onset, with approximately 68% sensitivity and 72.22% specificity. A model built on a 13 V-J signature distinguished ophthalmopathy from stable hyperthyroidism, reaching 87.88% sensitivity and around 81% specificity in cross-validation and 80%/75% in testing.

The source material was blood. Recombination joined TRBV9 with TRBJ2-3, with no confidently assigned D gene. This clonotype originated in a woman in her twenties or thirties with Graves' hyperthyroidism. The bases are TGTGCCAGCACGCCCCCAACAGATACGCAGTATTTT. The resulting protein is CASTPPTDTQYF.